Below are 18 T cell receptor beta chains sequenced from a single sample in a study of blood T cell repertoires in COVID-19 (dated by TCRdb to the early 2020s). Library construction relied on the immunoSEQ multiplex PCR assay. TCRdb took over this immuneACCESS table, retaining in-frame rearrangements with V and J assigned. Such tables are incomplete; in checked studies, under half of the missing clones stem from an unresolved V gene, and the remainder is unexplained. The sample table contains approximately 300,000 clones; only one count was recorded for roughly nine tenths of them. 2.6% of the sample is taken by the ten largest. Specimen: PBMCs or T cells enriched from blood (not recorded which). These receptors all stem from a man aged 55 to 69 who had recovered from COVID-19.

The chain carries TRBV15 and TRBJ1-3; the match to TRBD1 covers 8 bases. This CDR3 contains 14 residues. V shed 3 bases, J shed 3 bases, and the junction held 1 base outside the gene matches. CDR1 is LNHNV and CDR2 is YYDKDF in the germline V gene (reference sequence). CDR3 nucleotide sequence: TGTGCCACCAGCAGGGACAGGGTTGGAAACACCATATATTTT. Translation: CATSRDRVGNTIYF. Supplemented by reference TRBV15 and TRBJ1-3, the full variable domain reads DAMVIQNPRYQVTQFGKPVTLSCSQTLNHNVMYWYQQKSSQAPKLLFHYYDKDFNNEADTPDNFQSRRPNTSFCFLDIRSPGLGDTAMYLCATSRDRVGNTIYFGEGSWLTVV.

The chain links TRBV4-1 to TRBJ1-5; no definite D call. The germline V and J ends were trimmed by 3 bases and 7 bases, with 10 bases remaining between them. CDR1 is MGHRA and CDR2 is YSYEKL in the germline V gene. The CDR3 length is 13 residues. The CDR3 DNA reads TGCGCCAGCAGCCAGACTAGGGTCCAGCCCCAGCATTTT. Translated, it gives CASSQTRVQPQHF.

The chain carries TRBV2 and TRBJ1-6, with D possibly being TRBD1 (6 bases). Germline V CDR1 and CDR2: SNHLY, FYNNEI. The CDR3 spans 15 residues. Between the trimmed V and J ends, which lost 5 bases and 5 bases, there was a span of 13 bases. The DNA of the CDR3 is TGTGCCAGCAGTCCACAGGGTTTGGATAATTCACCCCTCCACTTT. Its translation is CASSPQGLDNSPLHF.

This sequence joins TRBV10-3 and TRBJ2-1; 7 bases fit TRBD2. With V trimmed by 2 bases and J by 4 bases, 5 bases remained unmatched. The CDR3 covers 15 residues. Germline V CDR1 and CDR2: ENHRY, SYGVKD. This chain's CDR3 is CAISEILAEYNEQFF. The DNA for the CDR3 is TGTGCCATCAGTGAGATTCTAGCGGAATACAATGAGCAGTTCTTC.

V is TRBV30 and J is TRBJ1-5, with TRBD1 identical over 8 bases. CDR3 length: 14 amino acids. With V trimmed by 3 bases and J by 6 bases, 7 bases remained unmatched. Germline values: CDR1 GTSNPN, CDR2 SVGIG (reference sequence). Here the CDR3 DNA reads TGTGCCTGGAGCGGGCTACAGGGGGGTCAGCCCCAGCATTTT. This gives the protein CAWSGLQGGQPQHF.

The chain joins TRBV30 to TRBJ2-7, with D tentatively TRBD2 (6 bases). The CDR3 runs to 15 residues. V was clipped by 3 bases and J by 6 bases, with 21 bases between them. From germline, CDR1 is GTSNPN and CDR2 SVGIG (reference sequence). For the CDR3, the DNA is TGTGCCTGGAGGACCGGTACTAGCTCTCTCGTCGAGCAGTACTTC. Translation gives CAWRTGTSSLVEQYF.

V usage is TRBV6-4 and J usage is TRBJ2-1; D perhaps matches TRBD2 (6 bases). V dropped 5 bases and J dropped 6 bases, with 14 bases sitting between them. Per the germline V gene, CDR1 is MRHNA and CDR2 is SNTAGT. This CDR3 is built from 14 residues. CDR3 coding DNA: TGTGCCAGCAGTCCCGGCGGGGTTGGCAATGAGCAGTTCTTC. Its protein product is CASSPGGVGNEQFF.

The genes are TRBV25-1 and TRBJ1-5; the D gene is possibly TRBD1 (5 bases). CDR3 size: 12 residues. CDR1 is MGHDK and CDR2 is SYGVNS in the germline V gene. Trimming stripped 5 bases from V and 7 bases from J, with 9 bases between. This CDR3 reads CASSQGGQPQHF. Written as DNA, the CDR3 is TGTGCCAGCAGTCAGGGAGGCCAGCCCCAGCATTTT.

As to this clone: Other nucleotide sequences in the sample specify the same CDR3. The rearrangement joins TRBV27 to TRBJ2-3, with 8 nucleotides matching TRBD1. J gave up 3 bases and V 2 bases, and 1 base lay outside the gene matches. Germline values: CDR1 MNHEY, CDR2 SMNVEV (reference sequence). The CDR3 consists of 14 residues. This chain's CDR3 is CASSLQGATDTQYF. As DNA, the CDR3 is TGTGCCAGCAGTTTACAGGGGGCAACAGATACGCAGTATTTT.

J is TRBJ2-1 and V is TRBV28, with 7 bases fitting TRBD2. The CDR3 loop spans 15 amino acids. The V segment lost 6 bases and the J segment 4 bases; nucleotides outside the gene matches: 9. CDR1 MDHEN and CDR2 SYDVKM come from the germline V gene. CDR3 residues: CASSPIRGLYNEQFF. CDR3 sequence (DNA): TGTGCCAGCAGCCCTATACGGGGACTATACAATGAGCAGTTCTTC.

This clone was observed a single time. The chain recombines TRBV7-8 with TRBJ1-4; possible D gene TRBD1, 5 bases. In germline, CDR1 is SGHVS, CDR2 FQNEAQ. This CDR3 comprises 18 residues. V lost 3 bases, J lost 7 bases, and 24 bases lay in between. CDR3 residues: CASSLEQPTQGGGEKLFF. The CDR3 DNA follows: TGTGCCAGCAGCTTGGAGCAACCGACGCAGGGAGGAGGTGAAAAACTGTTTTTT.

V usage is TRBV7-9 and J usage is TRBJ1-5; D perhaps matches TRBD1 (6 bases). CDR1 and CDR2 from the germline V gene are SEHNR and FQNEAQ (reference sequence). Trimming took off 6 bases at V and 3 bases at J, with 12 bases between the two ends. The CDR3 is made up of 14 amino acids. This CDR3 reads CASSYGQNNQPQHF. Written as DNA, the CDR3 is TGTGCCAGCAGTTACGGACAGAACAATCAGCCCCAGCATTTT.

The CDR3 region is CATSDRTSREGEKLFF. Here the CDR3 DNA reads TGTGCCACCAGTGACCGGACGTCAAGGGAGGGTGAAAAACTGTTTTTT. The chain couples TRBV24-1 to TRBJ1-4, with D unclear. V was shortened by 4 bases and J by 7 bases, with 18 bases between the two germline ends. CDR3 size: 16 residues. CDR1 KGHDR and CDR2 SFDVKD come from the germline V gene.

This clone showed up just a few times. The chain is built from TRBV5-1 and TRBJ1-2, with D tentatively TRBD1 (6 bases). Germline values: CDR1 SGHRS, CDR2 YFSETQ. The CDR3 is 14 amino acids. V was shortened by 4 bases and J by 1 base, with 11 bases between the two germline ends. In nucleotides, the CDR3 is TGCGCCAGCAGCCCCCGACAGGTTAACTATGGCTACACCTTC. This translates into CASSPRQVNYGYTF.

This chain uses TRBV9 with TRBJ1-1; maybe TRBD1 (5 bases). V lost 1 base to trimming and J lost 5 bases, with 18 bases between them. This CDR3 contains 16 residues. Germline values: CDR1 SGDLS, CDR2 YYNGEE. The CDR3 DNA is TGTGCCAGCAGCGTAAGGTCCACTATTGGGGGGACTGAAGCTTTCTTT. It specifies CASSVRSTIGGTEAFF.

This clone was seen a single time. The rearrangement joins TRBV5-1 to TRBJ1-3; D uncertain. The CDR3 contains 17 residues. V lost 5 bases and J lost 2, with 20 bases in between. The germline CDR1 and CDR2 sequences are SGHRS and YFSETQ. The chain's CDR3 is CASRSTVIPGTGNTIYF. The CDR3 DNA is TGCGCCAGCAGGTCAACCGTAATCCCCGGGACTGGAAACACCATATATTTT.

The chain couples TRBV6-5 to TRBJ2-7; D may be TRBD2 (6 bases). V shed 9 bases and J shed 4 bases, with 19 bases lying between them. Germline lookup yields CDR1 MNHEY and CDR2 SVGAGI. The CDR3 loop spans 14 amino acids. The CDR3 spells CASTNGNGGYEQYF. CDR3 in DNA: TGTGCCAGTACCAACGGCAACGGGGGTTACGAGCAGTACTTC.

The chain uses TRBV6-5 and TRBJ1-5, with D possibly being TRBD1 (6 bases). CDR1 and CDR2 (germline): MNHEY, SVGAGI. The CDR3 is 15 residues long. Trimming stripped 0 bases from V and 1 base from J, with 7 bases between. CDR3 sequence (DNA): TGTGCCAGCAGTTACTCCGGACAGAGCAATCAGCCCCAGCATTTT. Translating it yields CASSYSGQSNQPQHF.